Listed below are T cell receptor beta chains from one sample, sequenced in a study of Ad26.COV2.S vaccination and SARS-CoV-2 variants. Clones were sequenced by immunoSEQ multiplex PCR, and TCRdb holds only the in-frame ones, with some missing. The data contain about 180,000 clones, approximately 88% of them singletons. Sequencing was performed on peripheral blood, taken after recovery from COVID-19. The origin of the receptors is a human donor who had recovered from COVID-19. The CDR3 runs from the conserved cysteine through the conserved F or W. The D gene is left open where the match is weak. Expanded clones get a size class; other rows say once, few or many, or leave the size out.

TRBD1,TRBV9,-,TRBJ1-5,CASSMSPDRGSNQPQHF,TGTGCCAGCAGCATGAGTCCCGACAGGGGTTCTAATCAGCCCCAGCATTTT
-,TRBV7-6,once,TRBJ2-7,CASSLAVGPTYEQYF,TGTGCCAGCAGCTTAGCCGTGGGGCCGACCTACGAGCAGTACTTC
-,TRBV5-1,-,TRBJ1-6,CASSLVEGLPLHF,TGCGCCAGCAGCTTGGTGGAGGGTCTCCCCCTCCACTTT
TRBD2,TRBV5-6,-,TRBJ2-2,CASSPPSGLNTGELFF,TGTGCCAGCAGCCCTCCTAGCGGACTGAACACCGGGGAGCTGTTTTTT
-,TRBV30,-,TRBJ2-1,CAWSANNEQFF,TGTGCCTGGAGCGCTAACAATGAGCAGTTCTTC
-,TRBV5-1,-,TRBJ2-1,CASSLMSRNNEQFF,TGCGCCAGCAGCTTAATGAGCCGAAACAATGAGCAGTTCTTC
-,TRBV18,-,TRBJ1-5,CASSIQDYQPQHF,TGTGCCAGCTCAATACAGGATTATCAGCCCCAGCATTTT
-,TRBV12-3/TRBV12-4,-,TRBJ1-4,CASKGADEKLFF,TGTGCCAGCAAAGGGGCGGATGAAAAACTGTTTTTT
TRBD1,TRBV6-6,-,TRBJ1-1,CASSSGQGEAFF,TGTGCCAGCAGTTCCGGACAGGGAGAAGCTTTCTTT
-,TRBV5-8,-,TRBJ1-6,CASSLAGRDSPLHF,TGTGCCAGCAGCTTGGCAGGGCGGGATTCACCCCTCCACTTT
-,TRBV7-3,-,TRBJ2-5,CASSLTLEETQYF,TGTGCCAGCAGCCTGACTCTGGAAGAGACCCAGTACTTC
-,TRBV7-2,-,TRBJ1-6,CASTEQGYNSPLHF,TGTGCCAGCACCGAACAGGGCTATAATTCACCCCTCCACTTT
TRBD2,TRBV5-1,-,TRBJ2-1,CASSLQASGFLYNEQFF,TGCGCCAGCAGCTTGCAAGCTAGCGGGTTCCTCTACAATGAGCAGTTCTTC
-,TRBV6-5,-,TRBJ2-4,CASSSRGGNIQYF,TGTGCCAGCAGTTCCCGAGGTGGGAACATTCAGTACTTC
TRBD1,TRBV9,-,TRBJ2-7,CASSAGQGRPYEQYF,TGTGCCAGCAGCGCCGGACAGGGGAGGCCCTACGAGCAGTACTTC
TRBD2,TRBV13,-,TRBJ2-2,CASSLRTSLAGELFF,TGTGCCAGCAGCCTCCGGACTAGCCTGGCCGGGGAGCTGTTTTTT
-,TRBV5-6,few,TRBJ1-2,CASSLGISGYTF,TGTGCCAGCAGCTTGGGGATTAGTGGCTACACCTTC
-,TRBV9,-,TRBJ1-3,CASSVSGRSGNTIYF,TGTGCCAGCAGCGTATCAGGGAGGTCTGGAAACACCATATATTTT
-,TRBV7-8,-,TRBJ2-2,CASSLEGAVHANTGELFF,TGTGCCAGCAGCTTAGAGGGAGCGGTACACGCGAACACCGGGGAGCTGTTTTTT
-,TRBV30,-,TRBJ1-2,CAFKEGNYGYTF,TGTGCCTTTAAAGAGGGAAATTATGGCTACACCTTC
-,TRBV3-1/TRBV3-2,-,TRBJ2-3,CASSPIGRSYTDTQYF,TGTGCCAGCAGCCCCATAGGACGGTCGTACACAGATACGCAGTATTTT
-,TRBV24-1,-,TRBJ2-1,CATGDSRYNEQFF,TGTGCCACCGGGGACTCTCGGTACAATGAGCAGTTCTTC
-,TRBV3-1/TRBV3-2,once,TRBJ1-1,CASSQNTGLAFF,TGTGCCAGCAGCCAGAATACAGGGTTGGCTTTCTTT
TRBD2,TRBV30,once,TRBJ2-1,CAWRVLAGVYNEQFF,TGTGCCTGGAGGGTACTAGCGGGGGTTTACAATGAGCAGTTCTTC
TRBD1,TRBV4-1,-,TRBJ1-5,CASSWGQGRNQPQHF,TGCGCCAGCAGCTGGGGACAGGGAAGAAATCAGCCCCAGCATTTT
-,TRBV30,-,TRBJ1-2,CARKGLNYGYTF,TGTGCTCGGAAGGGACTTAACTATGGCTACACCTTC
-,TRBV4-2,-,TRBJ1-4,CASSQTQQGNTRKLFF,TGTGCCAGCAGCCAAACTCAACAGGGAAATACAAGGAAACTGTTTTTT
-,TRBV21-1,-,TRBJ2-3,CASSKEDRVSFCTDTQYF,TGTGCCAGCAGCAAAGAGGACAGGGTGTCCTTTTGCACAGATACGCAGTATTTT
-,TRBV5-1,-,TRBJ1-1,CASRFETKNTEAFF,TGCGCCAGCAGATTCGAGACAAAGAACACTGAAGCTTTCTTT
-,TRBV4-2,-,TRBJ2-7,CASSQEVRDFSEQYF,TGTGCCAGCAGCCAGGAGGTGCGGGACTTCAGCGAGCAGTACTTC
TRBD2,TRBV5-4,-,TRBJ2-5,CASSARTSGVETQYF,TGTGCCAGCAGCGCACGGACTAGCGGGGTTGAGACCCAGTACTTC
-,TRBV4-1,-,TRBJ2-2,CASSQDSRMSTPGELFF,TGCGCCAGCAGCCAAGATAGCCGAATGAGTACCCCCGGGGAGCTGTTTTTT
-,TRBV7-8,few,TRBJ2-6,CASSPRISGANVLTF,TGTGCCAGCAGCCCGAGGATCTCTGGGGCCAACGTCCTGACTTTC
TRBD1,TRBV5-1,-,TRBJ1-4,CASPGGDEKLFF,TGCGCCAGCCCAGGGGGGGATGAAAAACTGTTTTTT
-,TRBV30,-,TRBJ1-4,CAWSVAGGEKLFF,TGTGCCTGGAGTGTTGCCGGGGGTGAAAAACTGTTTTTT
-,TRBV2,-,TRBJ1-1,CASAKRLGNTEAFF,TGTGCCAGCGCCAAGAGGTTGGGGAACACTGAAGCTTTCTTT
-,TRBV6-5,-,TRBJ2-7,CASSYGASYFYEQYF,TGTGCCAGCAGTTACGGGGCCAGTTACTTTTACGAGCAGTACTTC
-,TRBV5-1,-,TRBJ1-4,CASSPRSADLWEKLFF,TGCGCCAGCAGCCCACGGAGCGCAGATTTGTGGGAAAAACTGTTTTTT
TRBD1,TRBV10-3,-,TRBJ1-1,CALRTGQGSEAFF,TGTGCCTTAAGGACAGGACAGGGATCTGAAGCTTTCTTT
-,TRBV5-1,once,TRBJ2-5,CASSRSGAIETQYF,TGCGCCAGCAGCCGATCCGGGGCGATCGAGACCCAGTACTTC
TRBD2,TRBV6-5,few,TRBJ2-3,CASSPGGVNTDTQYF,TGTGCCAGCAGCCCGGGGGGAGTGAACACAGATACGCAGTATTTT
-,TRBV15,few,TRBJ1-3,CATSLPGSGNTIYF,TGTGCCACCAGCCTCCCGGGATCTGGAAACACCATATATTTT
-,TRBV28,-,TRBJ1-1,CASLRRTVEMAEAFF,TGTGCCAGCCTTCGTAGGACCGTAGAAATGGCTGAAGCTTTCTTT
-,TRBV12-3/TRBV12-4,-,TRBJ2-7,CASSLAHGGEQYF,TGTGCCAGCAGTTTAGCCCATGGAGGCGAGCAGTACTTC
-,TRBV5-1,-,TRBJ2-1,CASRPRGRAYNEQFF,TGCGCCAGCAGGCCCAGGGGACGCGCCTACAATGAGCAGTTCTTC
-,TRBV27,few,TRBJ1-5,CASSLGVKNNQPQHF,TGTGCCAGCAGTTTAGGGGTTAAGAACAATCAGCCCCAGCATTTT
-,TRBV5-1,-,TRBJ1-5,CASSLGTGGEQPQHF,TGCGCCAGCAGCTTGGGTACGGGGGGGGAGCAGCCCCAGCATTTT
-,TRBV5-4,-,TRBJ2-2,CASSLSRVQLDTGELFF,TGTGCCAGCAGCTTGTCACGGGTGCAGTTGGACACCGGGGAGCTGTTTTTT
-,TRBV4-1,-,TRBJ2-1,CASSQQGGYNEQFF,TGCGCCAGCAGCCAACAAGGGGGGTACAATGAGCAGTTCTTC
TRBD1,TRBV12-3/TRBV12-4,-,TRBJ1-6,CASSLDRGPPLHF,TGTGCCAGCAGTTTAGACAGGGGCCCACCCCTCCACTTT
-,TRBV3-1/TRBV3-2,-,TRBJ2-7,CASSQELENYEQYF,TGTGCCAGCAGCCAAGAGTTGGAGAACTACGAGCAGTACTTC
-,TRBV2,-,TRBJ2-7,CASSGAYEQYF,TGTGCCTCCTCCGGGGCCTACGAGCAGTACTTC
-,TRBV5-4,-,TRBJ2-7,CASSFKGGDEQYF,TGTGCCAGCAGCTTTAAGGGCGGGGACGAGCAGTACTTC
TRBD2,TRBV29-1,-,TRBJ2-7,CSVGLYLAGGLSYEQYF,TGCAGCGTTGGCCTTTATCTAGCGGGAGGCCTCTCCTACGAGCAGTACTTC